This TCR beta chain was profiled in a study of blood T cell repertoires in COVID-19. Study-level information: Sites across the United States, Italy and Spain contributed samples from acute and convalescent COVID-19. In each case, the material was cDNA or gDNA derived from T cells, B-cell-depleted T cells, or PBMCs.

In its sample, this clone was seen a few times. Germline assignment: CDR1 SGHAT and CDR2 FQNNGV. This CDR3 spans 15 amino acids. V was shortened by 3 bases and J by 5 bases, with 14 bases between the two germline ends. Using immunoSEQ multiplex PCR, the repertoire was profiled, and TCRdb retains in-frame clones only, with some absent. The table shows approximately 24,000 clones, with around nine tenths occurring only once. Sequenced sample: peripheral blood. The chain joins TRBV11-2 to TRBJ1-5, with a tentative D call TRBD1 (6 bases). This clonotype originated in a woman in her 70s with active COVID-19. In DNA, the CDR3 is TGTGCCAGCAGCTTTGGGGGGGCTAACGATCAGCCCCAGCATTTT. Amino acids: CASSFGGANDQPQHF.